The 5 T cell receptor beta chains below come from one sample, sequenced in a study of blood T cell repertoires in COVID-19. Some clones are missing from TCRdb's copy, which holds only in-frame ones; the method was immunoSEQ multiplex PCR. The sample includes a few hundred thousand clones, more than 80% of them seen just once. Material: peripheral blood. These receptors all come from a woman aged 30 to 39 with active or convalescent COVID-19.

V and J are TRBV12-5 and TRBJ2-5; TRBD2 matches at 7 bases. J lost 7 bases, V lost 2 bases, and 13 bases had no gene match. The CDR3 spans 16 residues. Germline lookup yields CDR1 LGHNT and CDR2 FRNRAP. The CDR3 sequence: CASGLPTPGTKGTQYF. Written as DNA, the CDR3 is TGTGCTAGTGGTTTGCCGACTCCCGGGACTAAGGGGACCCAGTACTTC.

The chain employs TRBV25-1 and TRBJ1-1; D gene unclear. Trimming removed 6 bases at V and 8 bases at J, with 16 bases between. The CDR3 length is 13 residues. CDR1 is MGHDK and CDR2 is SYGVNS in the germline V gene. CDR3 amino acids: CASSGYGEGEAFF. The CDR3 DNA reads as TGTGCCAGCAGCGGGTACGGGGAAGGAGAAGCTTTCTTT. Full variable domain (rest looked up from reference TRBV25-1 and TRBJ1-1): EADIYQTPRYLVIGTGKKITLECSQTMGHDKMYWYQQDPGMELHLIHYSYGVNSTEKGDLSSESTVSRIRTEHFPLTLESARPSHTSQYLCASSGYGEGEAFFGQGTRLTVV.

This clone was seen a single time. The chain links TRBV19 to TRBJ2-1, with TRBD2 as a possible D gene (6 bases). The CDR3 is 15 residues long. V lost 8 bases, J lost 7 bases, and 21 bases lay in between. Per the germline V gene, CDR1 is LNHDA and CDR2 is SQIVND (reference sequence). The CDR3 reads CASGSEGTPENEQFF. CDR3 nucleotide sequence: TGTGCCAGTGGTAGTGAGGGGACTCCAGAGAATGAGCAGTTCTTC.

V gene TRBV14 combines with J gene TRBJ2-1; the D gene is possibly TRBD1 (6 bases). The CDR3 is 15 residues long. The germline V and J ends were trimmed by 0 bases and 4 bases, with 10 bases remaining between them. Germline assignment: CDR1 SGHDN and CDR2 FVKESK. CDR3 loop: CASSQDLGTYNEQFF. DNA of the CDR3: TGTGCCAGCAGCCAAGATCTGGGGACATACAATGAGCAGTTCTTC.

V and J are TRBV4-2 and TRBJ2-2; D is unresolved. The CDR3 has 17 amino acids. Trimming took off 2 bases at V and 3 bases at J, with 16 bases between the two ends. The germline gives CDR1 LGHNA, CDR2 YNFKEQ. The CDR3: CASSQLDSPSDTGELFF. The CDR3 DNA sequence: TGTGCCAGCAGCCAACTGGATTCGCCTAGTGACACCGGGGAGCTGTTTTTT.